What follows describes a single T cell receptor beta chain. The record originates from a study of blood T cell repertoires in COVID-19. Study information: Researchers got acute and convalescent COVID-19 samples from the United States, Italy and Spain. In each case, the material was cDNA or gDNA derived from T cells, B-cell-depleted T cells, or PBMCs.

This table comes from immunoSEQ multiplex PCR, and its TCRdb copy is limited to in-frame clones, with some not included. The repertoire holds 240,000 or so clones, about 87% seen once, with 0.87% in the top ten. Germline CDR1 and CDR2: SNHLY and FYNNEI. J was trimmed by 7 bases and V by 5 bases; bases with no gene match: 8. The CDR3 has 15 residues. The chain joins TRBV2 to TRBJ1-6; 7 nucleotides align to TRBD1. The clonotype was recovered from a man aged 50-60 years who had been exposed to COVID-19. Sequencing input: PBMCs or T cells enriched from blood (not recorded which). DNA of the CDR3: TGTGCCAGCAGTCCCCAAACAGGGGAAAATTCACCCCTCCACTTT. Amino acids: CASSPQTGENSPLHF. The variable domain in full, with the rest retrieved from reference TRBV2 and TRBJ1-6, is EPEVTQTPSHQVTQMGQEVILRCVPISNHLYFYWYRQILGQKVEFLVSFYNNEISEKSEIFDDQFSVERPDGSNFTLKIRSTKLEDSAMYFCASSPQTGENSPLHFGNGTRLTVT.